The clone carrying this T cell receptor (beta chain) has more than one count but fewer than ten. Its cognate antigen is unknown. The CDR3 spans 15 residues. V lost 3 bases and J lost 7, with 16 bases in between. This record belongs to a study of identical twins. Study-wide points: These conclusions were based on statistical analysis (cross-sectional, not following the same donors). Compared with models, monozygotic twins showed more out-of-frame TCR alpha sharing.

A single record per CDR3 protein comes from TCRdb applying MiXCR to the 5' RACE reads. The sample yields roughly 1,500,000 distinct CDR3 sequences, about 30% seen once. The sample comprised cord blood. This chain connects TRBV12-3 or TRBV12-4 to TRBJ2-1, with D possibly being TRBD1 or TRBD2 (6 bases each). The source is a newborn girl in good health. CDR3 sequence (DNA): TGTGCCAGCAGTTTTACGGGACGGGGGCCGAATGAGCAGTTCTTC. Translation gives CASSFTGRGPNEQFF.